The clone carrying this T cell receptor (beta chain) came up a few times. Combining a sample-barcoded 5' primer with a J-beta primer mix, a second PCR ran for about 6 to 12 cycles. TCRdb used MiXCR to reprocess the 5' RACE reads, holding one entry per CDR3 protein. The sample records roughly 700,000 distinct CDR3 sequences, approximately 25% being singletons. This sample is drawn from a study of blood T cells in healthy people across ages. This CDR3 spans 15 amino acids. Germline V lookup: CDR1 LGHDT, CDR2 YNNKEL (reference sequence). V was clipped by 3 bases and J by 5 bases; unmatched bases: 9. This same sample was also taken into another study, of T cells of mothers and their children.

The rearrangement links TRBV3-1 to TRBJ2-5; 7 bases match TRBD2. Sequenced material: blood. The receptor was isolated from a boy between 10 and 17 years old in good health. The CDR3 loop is CASSHISGGSETQYF. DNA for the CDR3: TGTGCCAGCAGCCATATATCGGGGGGATCCGAGACCCAGTACTTC.